This TCR beta chain is drawn from a study of blood T cell repertoires in COVID-19. Sequencing used immunoSEQ multiplex PCR; TCRdb keeps in-frame clones, though not all of them. Of more than 150,000 clones in the sample, 75% to 80% were seen once. Germline-derived CDR1 and CDR2 are SNHLY and FYNNEI. Unmatched junction bases numbered 4, after V lost 4 bases and J lost 4 bases. CDR3 length: 15 amino acids. This clonotype originated in a woman aged 70-85 years with acute or convalescent COVID-19. Sequenced sample: peripheral blood. This chain uses TRBV2 with TRBJ2-1, with TRBD2 matching 10 bases. CDR3 DNA sequence: TGTGCCAGCAGTGGGGAACTAGCGGGGTACAATGAGCAGTTCTTC. It yields the protein CASSGELAGYNEQFF. The complete variable domain, with remaining parts taken from reference TRBV2 and TRBJ2-1, reads EPEVTQTPSHQVTQMGQEVILRCVPISNHLYFYWYRQILGQKVEFLVSFYNNEISEKSEIFDDQFSVERPDGSNFTLKIRSTKLEDSAMYFCASSGELAGYNEQFFGPGTRLTVL.